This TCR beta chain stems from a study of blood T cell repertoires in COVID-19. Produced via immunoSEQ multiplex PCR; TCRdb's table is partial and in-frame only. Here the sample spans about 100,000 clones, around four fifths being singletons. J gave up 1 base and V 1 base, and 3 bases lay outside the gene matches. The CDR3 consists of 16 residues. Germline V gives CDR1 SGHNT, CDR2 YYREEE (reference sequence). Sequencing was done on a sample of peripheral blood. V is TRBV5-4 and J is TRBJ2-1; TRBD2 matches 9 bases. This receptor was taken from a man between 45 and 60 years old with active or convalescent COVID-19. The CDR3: CASSLPSGISYNEQFF. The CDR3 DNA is TGTGCCAGCAGCTTGCCTAGCGGGATATCCTACAATGAGCAGTTCTTC.